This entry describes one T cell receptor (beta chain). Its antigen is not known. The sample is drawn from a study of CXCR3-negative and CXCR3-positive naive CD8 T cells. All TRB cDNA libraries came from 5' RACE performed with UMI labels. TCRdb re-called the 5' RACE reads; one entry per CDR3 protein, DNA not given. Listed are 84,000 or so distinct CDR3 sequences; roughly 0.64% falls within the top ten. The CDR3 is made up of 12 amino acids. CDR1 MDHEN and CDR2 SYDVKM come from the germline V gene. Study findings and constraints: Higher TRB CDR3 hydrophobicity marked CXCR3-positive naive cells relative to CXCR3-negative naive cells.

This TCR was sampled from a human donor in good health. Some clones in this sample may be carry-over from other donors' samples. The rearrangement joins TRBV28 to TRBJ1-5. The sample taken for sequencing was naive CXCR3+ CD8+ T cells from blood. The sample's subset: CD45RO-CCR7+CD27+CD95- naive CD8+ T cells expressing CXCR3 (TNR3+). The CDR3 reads CASSPTVKPQHF.